These 9 T cell receptor beta chains originate from one sample sequenced in a study of post-analysis software for immune sequencing data. Overall study findings and caveats: Five or six TRBV segments, TRBV5-6, TRBV5-1 and TRBV20-1 among them, were found more frequent in patients than controls.

The library was made from cDNA and included unique molecular identifiers. MiXCR was run by TCRdb on the PCR reads, yielding one entry per CDR3 protein. Seen here are roughly 200,000 distinct CDR3 sequences, roughly 30% observed once, and the top ten hold around 3.2%. For these receptors, no antigen is known. The specimen sequenced was blood. The receptors shown here come from a girl younger than 18 with multiple sclerosis.

The chain joins TRBV30 to TRBJ2-1; a weak D match, TRBD1 (5 bases). V lost 2 bases to trimming and J lost 7 bases, with 6 bases between them. Germline loops: CDR1 GTSNPN, CDR2 SVGIG (reference sequence). This CDR3 is built from 11 residues. This chain's CDR3 is CAWSQGNEQFF. In nucleotides, the CDR3 is TGTGCCTGGAGTCAGGGAAATGAGCAGTTCTTC.

About this clonotype: This may stem from a read error, because a much larger clone lies one nucleotide away. J is TRBJ2-3 and V is TRBV20-1; the D is unclear. The germline gives CDR1 DFQATT, CDR2 SNEGSKA (reference sequence). The CDR3 extends over 14 amino acids. Written as DNA, the CDR3 is TGCAGTGCTAGACTGGACGGATACACAGATACGCGGTATTTT. Its protein is CSARLDGYTDTRYF.

About this clonotype: A read error may be the cause here, since a much bigger clone is one base away. The rearrangement joins TRBV6-6 to TRBJ2-1, with D unclear. Germline CDR1 is MNHNY and CDR2 is SVGAGI (reference sequence). Deletions cut 9 bases from V and 0 bases from J, with 9 bases between. The CDR3 totals 13 residues. For the CDR3, the DNA is TGTGCCAGGGGAACGTTCTCCTACAATGAGCAGTTCTTC. This sequence encodes CARGTFSYNEQFF.

The chain combines TRBV7-2 with TRBJ2-3; the match to TRBD2 covers 7 bases. The CDR3 is 15 residues long. Unmatched junction bases numbered 4, after V lost 2 bases and J lost 2 bases. CDR1 and CDR2 from the germline V gene are SGHTA and FQGNSA. CDR3 bases: TGTGCCAGCAGCTTAACGAGCGGGGCCACAGATACGCAGTATTTT. It yields the protein CASSLTSGATDTQYF.

J is TRBJ2-7 and V is TRBV6-5; D gene ambiguous. Trimming shortened V by 6 bases and J by 0 bases, and 9 bases separated the two germline ends. From germline, CDR1 is MNHEY and CDR2 SVGAGI. There are 13 residues in the CDR3. CDR3 protein: CASRSPVSYEQYF. The CDR3 DNA reads TGTGCCAGCAGGAGCCCAGTCTCCTACGAGCAGTACTTC.

In regard to this clonotype: This may arise from a read error, as a much more abundant clone is one base away. This chain connects TRBV29-1 to TRBJ2-1; 7 nucleotides line up with TRBD1. The CDR3 sequence is 12 residues long. Germline assignment: CDR1 SQVTM and CDR2 ANQGSEA. The DNA of the CDR3 is TGCAGCGTTGGACAGGGTTACAATGAGCAGTGCTTC. This codes for CSVGQGYNEQCF.

This clonotype was picked up many times. This sequence joins TRBV5-5 and TRBJ1-6, with D maybe TRBD1 (5 bases). Germline V CDR1 and CDR2: SGHKS, YYEKEE (reference sequence). Trimming left V 0 bases short and J 10 bases short, with 14 bases between. The CDR3 runs to 15 residues. The CDR3 DNA reads as TGTGCCAGCAGCTTGGAGGGGCGGTCCAGCTCACCCCTCCACTTT. Its translation is CASSLEGRSSSPLHF.

This clonotype has a handful of counts. The V and J genes are TRBV5-1 and TRBJ1-6; no reliable D call. CDR1 and CDR2 from the germline V gene are SGHRS and YFSETQ. CDR3 length: 13 residues. V shed 6 bases and J shed 7 bases, with 11 bases lying between them. The CDR3 here is CASKVDGNSPLHF. CDR3 DNA sequence: TGCGCCAGCAAGGTGGACGGGAATTCACCCCTCCACTTT.

The gene calls are TRBV6-5 and TRBJ2-5, with D maybe TRBD2 (5 bases). Trimming left V 0 bases short and J 5 bases short, with 10 bases between. The CDR3 is 14 amino acids. The V gene's germline CDR1 is MNHEY and CDR2 SVGAGI. The CDR3 is CASSYSTGGETQYF. The CDR3, as DNA: TGTGCCAGCAGTTACTCGACCGGCGGGGAGACCCAGTACTTC.